These 16 T cell receptor beta chains originate from one sample sequenced in a study of T cells in tumors after PD-1 blockade. Profiling relied on immunoSEQ multiplex PCR, and the TCRdb table lists in-frame clones only, not all of them. The top ten hold over 15% of the sample, which has 45,000 to 60,000 clones, nearly 80% seen once. Sequenced here: PBMCs, sampled before anti-PD-1 treatment. These receptors came from a human donor with basal cell carcinoma.

Only one count was recorded for this clone. V and J are TRBV7-6 and TRBJ2-3; 9 bases line up with TRBD2. V trimming: 5 bases; J trimming: 1 base; junction bases outside the gene matches: 13. This CDR3 has 18 residues. The germline V gene encodes CDR1 SGHVS and CDR2 FNYEAQ. Written as DNA, the CDR3 is TGTGCCAGCAGCCGAGGACTAGCGCCCTATCGAGGCACAGATACGCAGTATTTT. Translation: CASSRGLAPYRGTDTQYF.

The chain has TRBV6-6 and TRBJ2-5; D is ambiguous. The CDR3 is made up of 14 amino acids. Trimming pared 6 bases from V and 2 bases from J, leaving 13 bases between. The germline CDR1 and CDR2 sequences are MNHNY and SVGAGI (reference sequence). CDR3 sequence (DNA): TGTGCCAGCAGCCCATCCTCCCCTCAAGAGACCCAGTACTTC. Translating it yields CASSPSSPQETQYF.

The chain carries TRBV9 and TRBJ1-3; 7 bases map to TRBD1. The CDR3 loop spans 18 amino acids. V lost 0 bases and J lost 3; bases outside the gene matches: 12. The germline gives CDR1 SGDLS, CDR2 YYNGEE. CDR3 nucleotides: TGTGCCAGCAGCGTAGGACTGAAGGCAGGGGGTATTGGAAACACCATATATTTT. Translation: CASSVGLKAGGIGNTIYF.

Here the CDR3 reads CASSSAGMNTEAFF. CDR3 nucleotides: TGCGCCAGCAGCTCGGCGGGTATGAACACTGAAGCTTTCTTT. The gene calls are TRBV5-1 and TRBJ1-1; D is ambiguous. The V and J ends lost 3 bases and 0 bases respectively, with 9 bases between them. This CDR3 is 14 amino acids long. CDR1 SGHRS and CDR2 YFSETQ come from the germline V gene.

The chain employs TRBV19 and TRBJ1-1, with a weak D call TRBD1 (5 bases). Trimming stripped 8 bases from V and 10 bases from J, with 14 bases between. This CDR3 region has 11 residues. Germline V CDR1 and CDR2: LNHDA, SQIVND (reference sequence). Written as DNA, the CDR3 is TGTGCCAGTCGGGGCCAGGGTGCAGCTTTCTTT. Translating it yields CASRGQGAAFF. The entire variable domain, with the rest obtained from reference TRBV19 and TRBJ1-1, is as follows: DGGITQSPKYLFRKEGQNVTLSCEQNLNHDAMYWYRQDPGQGLRLIYYSQIVNDFQKGDIAEGYSVSREKKESFPLTVTSAQKNPTAFYLCASRGQGAAFFGQGTRLTVV.

This clone was picked up one time. The chain combines TRBV6-5 with TRBJ2-1; D possibly corresponds to TRBD1 (6 bases). There are 15 residues in the CDR3. The germline V gene has CDR1 MNHEY and CDR2 SVGAGI. With 3 bases removed from V and 8 bases from J, the gap between germline ends came to 17 bases. The CDR3 nucleotides read TGTGCCAGCAGTTATGGGGACATGGAGTTAGATGAGCAGTTCTTC. Protein: CASSYGDMELDEQFF.

The rearrangement uses TRBV6-2 or TRBV6-3 and TRBJ2-1, with 9 positions matching TRBD2. J was trimmed by 7 bases and V by 8 bases; bases with no gene match: 12. This CDR3 spans 15 amino acids. The V gene's germline CDR1 is MNHEY and CDR2 SVGEGT. The chain's CDR3 is CASGRLAALVNEQFF. The CDR3 DNA sequence: TGTGCCAGCGGCCGACTAGCGGCCCTAGTAAATGAGCAGTTCTTC.

CDR3 amino acids: CASSSNTLGSGETQYF. The CDR3 DNA reads TGTGCCAGCAGCTCCAACACGCTGGGGTCGGGGGAGACCCAGTACTTC. The chain links TRBV11-1 to TRBJ2-5, with a possible D match to TRBD2 (5 bases). The V end was cut by 4 bases, the J end by 5 bases, with 20 bases between. The CDR3 is 16 residues long. Germline CDR1 is SGHAT and CDR2 is FQDESV (reference sequence). The complete variable domain, with remaining parts taken from reference TRBV11-1 and TRBJ2-5, reads EAEVAQSPRYKITEKSQAVAFWCDPISGHATLYWYRQILGQGPELLVQFQDESVVDDSQLPKDRFSAERLKGVDSTLKIQPAELGDSAMYLCASSSNTLGSGETQYFGPGTRLLVL.

The rearrangement uses TRBV2 and TRBJ1-1; no reliable D call. CDR1 and CDR2 from the germline V gene are SNHLY and FYNNEI. The CDR3 is 13 amino acids. Trimming took 7 bases from V and 2 from J, leaving 11 bases between them. CDR3 sequence reads: CASTSGPNTEAFF. CDR3 nucleotides: TGTGCCAGCACCTCGGGCCCCAACACTGAAGCTTTCTTT. The variable domain in full, completed from reference TRBV2 and TRBJ1-1, reads EPEVTQTPSHQVTQMGQEVILRCVPISNHLYFYWYRQILGQKVEFLVSFYNNEISEKSEIFDDQFSVERPDGSNFTLKIRSTKLEDSAMYFCASTSGPNTEAFFGQGTRLTVV.

V is TRBV6-5 and J is TRBJ2-4; D unresolved. Trimming stripped 0 bases from V and 5 bases from J, with 8 bases between. The CDR3 has 14 residues. The V gene's germline CDR1 is MNHEY and CDR2 SVGAGI. CDR3 region: CASSYSGTENIQYF. In nucleotides, the CDR3 is TGTGCCAGCAGTTACTCGGGCACAGAAAACATTCAGTACTTC.

This chain connects TRBV24-1 to TRBJ2-3; D is uncertain. The length of the CDR3 is 13 residues. Trimming shortened V by 8 bases and J by 2 bases, and 10 bases separated the two germline ends. Per the germline V gene, CDR1 is KGHDR and CDR2 is SFDVKD. The CDR3 DNA reads TGTGCCACCAATACAAGCCCCACAGATACGCAGTATTTT. Its translation is CATNTSPTDTQYF.

The chain couples TRBV12-3 or TRBV12-4 to TRBJ2-7, with unresolved D. CDR3 length: 12 amino acids. Trimming pared 2 bases from V and 0 bases from J, leaving 2 bases between. This chain's CDR3 is CASSLHSYEQYF. Written as DNA, the CDR3 is TGTGCCAGCAGTTTACACTCCTACGAGCAGTACTTC.

This chain links TRBV7-2 with TRBJ1-1; the D is unclear. CDR3 length: 12 amino acids. Germline V CDR1 and CDR2: SGHTA, FQGNSA. V lost 9 bases to trimming and J lost 3 bases, with 11 bases between them. The CDR3: CARDDLDTEAFF. The CDR3 DNA reads TGTGCCAGGGATGACCTTGACACTGAAGCTTTCTTT.

This chain connects TRBV25-1 to TRBJ2-7, with D perhaps matching TRBD2 (6 bases). The CDR3 has 15 residues. V was pared by 1 base and J by 6 bases, with 16 bases between. Germline values: CDR1 MGHDK, CDR2 SYGVNS. Here the CDR3 reads CASSEFPSAVFEQYF. The CDR3 DNA reads as TGTGCCAGCAGTGAATTCCCTAGCGCGGTCTTCGAGCAGTACTTC.

This clone appeared a few times. The chain links TRBV4-1 to TRBJ2-2, with 10 bases fitting TRBD1. In germline, CDR1 is MGHRA, CDR2 YSYEKL. CDR3 length: 16 residues. Losses at the gene ends were 4 bases for V and 6 bases for J; bases not matched to a gene: 8. The CDR3 here is CASSPRQGATAGELFF. Here the CDR3 DNA reads TGCGCCAGCAGCCCAAGACAGGGGGCAACGGCCGGGGAGCTGTTTTTT.

This clone was observed a few times. V usage is TRBV9 and J usage is TRBJ1-1; 9 bases fit TRBD1. CDR3 length: 18 residues. The germline V gene has CDR1 SGDLS and CDR2 YYNGEE. J was trimmed by 4 bases and V by 0 bases; bases with no gene match: 13. Written as DNA, the CDR3 is TGTGCCAGCAGCGTAGCTGAACAGGGGGCAGAGTTAGGCACTGAAGCTTTCTTT. Translating gives CASSVAEQGAELGTEAFF.